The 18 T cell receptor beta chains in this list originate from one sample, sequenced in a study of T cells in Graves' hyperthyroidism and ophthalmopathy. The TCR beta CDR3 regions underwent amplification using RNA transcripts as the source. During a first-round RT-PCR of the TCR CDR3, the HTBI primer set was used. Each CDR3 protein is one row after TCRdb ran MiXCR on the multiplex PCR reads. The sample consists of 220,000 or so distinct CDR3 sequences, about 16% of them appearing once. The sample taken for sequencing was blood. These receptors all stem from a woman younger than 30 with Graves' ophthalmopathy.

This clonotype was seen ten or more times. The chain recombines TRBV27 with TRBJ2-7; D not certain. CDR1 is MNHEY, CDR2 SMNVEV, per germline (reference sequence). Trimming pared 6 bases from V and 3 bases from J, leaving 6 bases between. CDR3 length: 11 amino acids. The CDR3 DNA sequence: TGTGCCAGCAGCTCATACTACGAGCAGTACTTC. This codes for CASSSYYEQYF.

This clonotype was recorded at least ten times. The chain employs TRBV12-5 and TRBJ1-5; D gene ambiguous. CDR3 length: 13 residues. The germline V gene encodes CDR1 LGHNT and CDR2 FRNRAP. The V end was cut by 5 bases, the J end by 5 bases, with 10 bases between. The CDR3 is CASGPPGDQPQHF. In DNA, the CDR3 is TGTGCTAGTGGTCCCCCCGGGGATCAGCCCCAGCATTTT.

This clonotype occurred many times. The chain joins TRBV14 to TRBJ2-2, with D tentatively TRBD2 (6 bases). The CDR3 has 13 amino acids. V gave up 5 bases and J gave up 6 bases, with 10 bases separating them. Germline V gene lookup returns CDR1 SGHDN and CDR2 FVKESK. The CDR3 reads CASSIRLAGELFF. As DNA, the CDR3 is TGTGCCAGCAGCATCCGACTAGCCGGGGAGCTGTTTTTT.

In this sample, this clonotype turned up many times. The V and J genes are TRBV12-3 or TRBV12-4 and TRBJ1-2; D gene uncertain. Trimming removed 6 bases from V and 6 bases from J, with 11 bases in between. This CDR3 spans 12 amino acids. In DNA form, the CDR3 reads TGTGCCAGCAGATCACGGCGGGATGGCTACACCTTC. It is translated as CASRSRRDGYTF.

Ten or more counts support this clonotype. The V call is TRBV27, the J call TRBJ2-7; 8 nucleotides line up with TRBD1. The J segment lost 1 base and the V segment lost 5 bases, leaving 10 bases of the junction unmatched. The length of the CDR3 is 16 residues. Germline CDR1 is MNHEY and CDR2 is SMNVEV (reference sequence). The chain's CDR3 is CASSPTDRVGSYEQYF. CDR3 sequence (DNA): TGTGCCAGCAGTCCAACGGACAGGGTGGGATCCTACGAGCAGTACTTC.

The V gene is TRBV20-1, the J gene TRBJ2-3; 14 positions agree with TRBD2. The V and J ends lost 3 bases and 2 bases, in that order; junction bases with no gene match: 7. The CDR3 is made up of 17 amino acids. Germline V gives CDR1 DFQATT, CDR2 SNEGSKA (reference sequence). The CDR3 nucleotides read TGCAGTGCTAGCTTCGGACTAGCGGGGGGCCTCACAGATACGCAGTATTTT. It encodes CSASFGLAGGLTDTQYF.

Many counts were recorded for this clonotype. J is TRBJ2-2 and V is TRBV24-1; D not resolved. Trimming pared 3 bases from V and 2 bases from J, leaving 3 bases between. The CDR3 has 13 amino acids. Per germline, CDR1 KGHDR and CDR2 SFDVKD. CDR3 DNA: TGTGCCACCAGTGATCACAACACCGGGGAGCTGTTTTTT. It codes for CATSDHNTGELFF.

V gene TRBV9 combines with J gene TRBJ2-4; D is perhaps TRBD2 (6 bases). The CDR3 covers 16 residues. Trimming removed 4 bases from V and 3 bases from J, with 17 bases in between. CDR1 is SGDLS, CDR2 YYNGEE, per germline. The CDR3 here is CASSPHFGGYKNIQYF. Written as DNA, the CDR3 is TGTGCCAGCAGCCCACACTTCGGGGGATACAAAAACATTCAGTACTTC.

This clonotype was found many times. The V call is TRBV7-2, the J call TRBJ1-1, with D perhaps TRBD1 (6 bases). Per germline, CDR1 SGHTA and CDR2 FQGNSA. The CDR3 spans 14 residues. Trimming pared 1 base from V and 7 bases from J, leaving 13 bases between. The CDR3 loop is CASSLVQGMGEAFF. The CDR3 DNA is TGTGCCAGCAGCTTAGTTCAGGGGATGGGTGAAGCTTTCTTT.

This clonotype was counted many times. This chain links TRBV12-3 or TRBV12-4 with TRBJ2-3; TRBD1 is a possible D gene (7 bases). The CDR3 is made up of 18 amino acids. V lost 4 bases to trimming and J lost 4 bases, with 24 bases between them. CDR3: CASSSRSDRARGADTQYF. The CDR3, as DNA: TGTGCCAGCAGTTCCCGCTCAGATAGGGCCAGGGGGGCAGATACGCAGTATTTT.

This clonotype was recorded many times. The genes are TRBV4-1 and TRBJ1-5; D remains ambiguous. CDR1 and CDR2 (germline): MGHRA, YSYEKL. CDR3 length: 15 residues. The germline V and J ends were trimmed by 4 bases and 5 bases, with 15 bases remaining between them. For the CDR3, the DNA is TGCGCCAGCAGCCTAACCCCCCAGAATGATCAGCCCCAGCATTTT. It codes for CASSLTPQNDQPQHF.

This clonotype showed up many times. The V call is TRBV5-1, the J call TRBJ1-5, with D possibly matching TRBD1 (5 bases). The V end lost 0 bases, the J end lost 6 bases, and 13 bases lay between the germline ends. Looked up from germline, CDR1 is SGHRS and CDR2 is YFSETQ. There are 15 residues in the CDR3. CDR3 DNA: TGCGCCAGCAGCTTGGGGGACGATCTGGGTCAGCCCCAGCATTTT. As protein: CASSLGDDLGQPQHF.

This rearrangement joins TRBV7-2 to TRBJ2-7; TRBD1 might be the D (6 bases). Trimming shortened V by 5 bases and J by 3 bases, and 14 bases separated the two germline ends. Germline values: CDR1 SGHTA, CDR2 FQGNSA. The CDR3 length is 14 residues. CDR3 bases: TGTGCCAGCAGCCCCCGACAGGCCATCTACGAGCAGTACTTC. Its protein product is CASSPRQAIYEQYF.

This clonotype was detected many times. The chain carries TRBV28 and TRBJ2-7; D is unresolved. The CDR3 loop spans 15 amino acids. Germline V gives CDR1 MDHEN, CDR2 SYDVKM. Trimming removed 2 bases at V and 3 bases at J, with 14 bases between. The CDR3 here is CASSLGPSPYYEQYF. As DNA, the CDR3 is TGTGCCAGCAGTTTAGGTCCCAGCCCATACTACGAGCAGTACTTC.

Here the CDR3 reads CASSRAQPQHF. CDR3 sequence (DNA): TGTGCCAGCAGCCGAGCTCAGCCCCAGCATTTT. The chain is built from TRBV27 and TRBJ1-5, with no clear D. The V end was cut by 6 bases, the J end by 6 bases, with 6 bases between. The CDR3 extends over 11 amino acids. Germline V gene sequence: CDR1 MNHEY, CDR2 SMNVEV (reference sequence).

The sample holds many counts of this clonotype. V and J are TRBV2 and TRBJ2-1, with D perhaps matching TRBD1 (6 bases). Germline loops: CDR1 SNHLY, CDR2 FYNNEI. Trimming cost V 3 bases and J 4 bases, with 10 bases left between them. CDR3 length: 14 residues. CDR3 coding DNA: TGTGCCAGCAGTGAGGACAGAGGTTACAATGAGCAGTTCTTC. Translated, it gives CASSEDRGYNEQFF.

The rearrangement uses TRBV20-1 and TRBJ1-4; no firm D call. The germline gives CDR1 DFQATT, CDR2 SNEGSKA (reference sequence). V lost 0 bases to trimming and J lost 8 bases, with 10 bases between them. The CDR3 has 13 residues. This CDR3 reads CSARDGGREKLFF. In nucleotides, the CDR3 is TGCAGTGCTAGAGATGGAGGGAGGGAAAAACTGTTTTTT.

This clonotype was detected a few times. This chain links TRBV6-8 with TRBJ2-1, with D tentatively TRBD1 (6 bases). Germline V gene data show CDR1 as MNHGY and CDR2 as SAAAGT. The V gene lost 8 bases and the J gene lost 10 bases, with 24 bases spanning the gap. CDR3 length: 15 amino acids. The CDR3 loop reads CASPETGLRIGEQFF. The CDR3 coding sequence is TGTGCCAGCCCTGAAACAGGGTTACGGATTGGGGAGCAGTTCTTC.